This TCR beta chain was documented in a study of blood T cell repertoires in COVID-19. As for the study in general: The study drew acute and convalescent COVID-19 samples from the United States, Italy and Spain.

Study processing details: Amplification of reference gene primers provided the estimated nucleated cell counts. Profiling relied on immunoSEQ multiplex PCR, and the TCRdb table lists in-frame clones only, not all of them. Clonal size and the V and J genes are those of that table, whereas D and trimming came from the DNA. The sample holds about 160,000 clones, more than 75% seen once. The germline V gene has CDR1 SGHRS and CDR2 YFSETQ. Germline trimming cut 7 bases from V and 7 bases from J; bases unmatched to any gene: 6. The CDR3 loop spans 13 amino acids. The chain has TRBV5-1 and TRBJ2-4, with TRBD1 matching 9 bases. The receptor's source is a man between 60 and 70 years old with active or convalescent COVID-19. Sequencing was carried out using peripheral blood. The CDR3 protein is CASGDRALNIQYF. The CDR3 nucleotides read TGCGCCAGCGGGGACAGGGCATTGAACATTCAGTACTTC. Combining the CDR3 with reference TRBV5-1 and TRBJ2-4 gives the whole variable domain KAGVTQTPRYLIKTRGQQVTLSCSPISGHRSVSWYQQTPGQGLQFLFEYFSETQRNKGNFPGRFSGRQFSNSRSEMNVSTLELGDSALYLCASGDRALNIQYFGAGTRLSVL.